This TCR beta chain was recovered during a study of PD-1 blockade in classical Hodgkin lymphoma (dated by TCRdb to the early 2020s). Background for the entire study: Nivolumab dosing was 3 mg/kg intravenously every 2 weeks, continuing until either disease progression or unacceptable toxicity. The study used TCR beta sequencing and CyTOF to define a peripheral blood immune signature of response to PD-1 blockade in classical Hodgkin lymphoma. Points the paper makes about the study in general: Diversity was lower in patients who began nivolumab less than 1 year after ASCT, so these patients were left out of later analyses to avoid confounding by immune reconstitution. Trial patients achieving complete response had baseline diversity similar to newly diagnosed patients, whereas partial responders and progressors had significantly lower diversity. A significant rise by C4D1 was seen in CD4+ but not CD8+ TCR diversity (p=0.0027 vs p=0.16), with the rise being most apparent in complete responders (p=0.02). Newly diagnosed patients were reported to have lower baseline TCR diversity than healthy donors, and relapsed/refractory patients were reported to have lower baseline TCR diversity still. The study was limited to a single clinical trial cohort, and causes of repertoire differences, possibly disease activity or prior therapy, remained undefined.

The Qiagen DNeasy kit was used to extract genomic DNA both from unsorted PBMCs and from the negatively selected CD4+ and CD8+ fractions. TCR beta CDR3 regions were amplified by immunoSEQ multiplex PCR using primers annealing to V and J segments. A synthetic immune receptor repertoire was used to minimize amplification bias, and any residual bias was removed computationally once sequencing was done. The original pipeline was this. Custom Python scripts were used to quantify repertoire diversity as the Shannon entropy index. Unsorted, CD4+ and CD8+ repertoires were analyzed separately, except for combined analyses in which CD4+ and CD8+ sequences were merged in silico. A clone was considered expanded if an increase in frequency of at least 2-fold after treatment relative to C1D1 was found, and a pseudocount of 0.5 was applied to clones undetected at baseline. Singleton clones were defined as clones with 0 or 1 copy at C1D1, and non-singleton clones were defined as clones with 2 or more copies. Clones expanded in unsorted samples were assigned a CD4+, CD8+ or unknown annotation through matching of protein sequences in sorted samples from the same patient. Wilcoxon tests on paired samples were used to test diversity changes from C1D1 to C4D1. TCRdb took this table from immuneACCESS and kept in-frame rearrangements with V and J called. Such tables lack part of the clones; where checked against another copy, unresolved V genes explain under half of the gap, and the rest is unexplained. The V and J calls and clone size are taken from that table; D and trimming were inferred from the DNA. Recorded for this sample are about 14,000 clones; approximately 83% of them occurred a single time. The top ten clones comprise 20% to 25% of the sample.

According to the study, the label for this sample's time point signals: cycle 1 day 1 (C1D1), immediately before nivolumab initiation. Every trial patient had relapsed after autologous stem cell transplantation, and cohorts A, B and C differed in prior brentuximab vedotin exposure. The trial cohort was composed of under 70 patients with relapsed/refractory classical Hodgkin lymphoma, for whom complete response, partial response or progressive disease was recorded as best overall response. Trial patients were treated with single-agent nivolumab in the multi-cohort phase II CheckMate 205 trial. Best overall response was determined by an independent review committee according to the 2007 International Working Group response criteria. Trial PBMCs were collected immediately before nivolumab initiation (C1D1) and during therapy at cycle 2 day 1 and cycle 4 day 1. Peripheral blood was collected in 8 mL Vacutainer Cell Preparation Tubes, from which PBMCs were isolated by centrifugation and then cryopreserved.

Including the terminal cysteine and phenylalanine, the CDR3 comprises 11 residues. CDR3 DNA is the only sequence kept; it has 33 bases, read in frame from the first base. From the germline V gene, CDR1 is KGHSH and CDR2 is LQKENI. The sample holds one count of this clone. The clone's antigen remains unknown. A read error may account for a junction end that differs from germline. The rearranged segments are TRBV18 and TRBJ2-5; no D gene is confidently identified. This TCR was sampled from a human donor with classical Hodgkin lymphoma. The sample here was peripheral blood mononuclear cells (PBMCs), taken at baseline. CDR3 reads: CVSSLQETQYF. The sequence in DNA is TGTGTCAGCTCGCTTCAAGAGACCCAGTACTTC.